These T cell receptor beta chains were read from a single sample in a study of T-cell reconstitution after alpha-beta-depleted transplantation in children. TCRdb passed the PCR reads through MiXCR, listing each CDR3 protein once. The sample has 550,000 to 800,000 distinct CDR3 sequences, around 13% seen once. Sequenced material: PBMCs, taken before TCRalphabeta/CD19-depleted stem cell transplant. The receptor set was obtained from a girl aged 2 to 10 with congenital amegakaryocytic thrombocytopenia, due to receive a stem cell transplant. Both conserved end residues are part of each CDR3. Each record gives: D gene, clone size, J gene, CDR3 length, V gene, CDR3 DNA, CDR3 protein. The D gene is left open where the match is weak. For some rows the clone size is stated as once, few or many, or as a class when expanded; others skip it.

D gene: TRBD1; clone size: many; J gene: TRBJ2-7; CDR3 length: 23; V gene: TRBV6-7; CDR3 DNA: TGTGCCAGCAGCCCATTCCTCAGGACCAATCATTCTCGTGGGGACAGGGACTCCTACGAGCAGTACTTC; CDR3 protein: CASSPFLRTNHSRGDRDSYEQYF
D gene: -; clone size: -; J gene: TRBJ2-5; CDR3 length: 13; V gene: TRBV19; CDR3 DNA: TGTGCCAGTAGTCCAGGACTCTCAGAGACCCAGTACTTC; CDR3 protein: CASSPGLSETQYF
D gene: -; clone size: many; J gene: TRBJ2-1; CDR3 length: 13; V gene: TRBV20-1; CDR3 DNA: TGCAGTTACACTCCGACTAGTTCCAATGAGCAGTTCTTC; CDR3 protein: CSYTPTSSNEQFF
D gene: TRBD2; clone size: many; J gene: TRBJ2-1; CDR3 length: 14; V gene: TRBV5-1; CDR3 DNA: TGTGCCAGCAGCTTAGCGGGAGGGCCTAATGAGCAGTTCTTC; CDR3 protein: CASSLAGGPNEQFF
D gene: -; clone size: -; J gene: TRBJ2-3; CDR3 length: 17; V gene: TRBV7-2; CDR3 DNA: TGTGCCAGCAGCTTAGTGATAGCAGCCATCCCCACAGATACGCAGTATTTT; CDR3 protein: CASSLVIAAIPTDTQYF
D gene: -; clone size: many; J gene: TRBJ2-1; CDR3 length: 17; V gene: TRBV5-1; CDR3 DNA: TGCGCCAGCAGCTTGGGATTCACAGCCGCCCCCTACAATGAGCAGTTCTTC; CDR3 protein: CASSLGFTAAPYNEQFF
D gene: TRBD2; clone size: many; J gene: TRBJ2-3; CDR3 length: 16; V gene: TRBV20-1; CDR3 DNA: TGCAGTGCTAGAGTCTCAGCGGGAGTGAGCACAGATACGCAGTATTTT; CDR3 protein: CSARVSAGVSTDTQYF
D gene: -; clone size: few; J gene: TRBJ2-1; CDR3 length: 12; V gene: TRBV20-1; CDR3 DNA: TGCAGTGCCGGGTCTCTCGGCAATGAGCAGTTCTTC; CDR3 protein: CSAGSLGNEQFF
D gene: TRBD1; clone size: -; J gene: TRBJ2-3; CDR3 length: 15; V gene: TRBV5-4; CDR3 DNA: TGTGCCAGCAAAGCAGGGGGTCAGGGCACAGATACGCAGTATTTT; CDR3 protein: CASKAGGQGTDTQYF
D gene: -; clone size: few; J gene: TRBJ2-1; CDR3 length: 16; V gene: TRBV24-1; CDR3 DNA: TGTGCCACCAGTGATTTCTCCAGGGGCGCTTCCAATGAGCAGTTCTTC; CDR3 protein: CATSDFSRGASNEQFF
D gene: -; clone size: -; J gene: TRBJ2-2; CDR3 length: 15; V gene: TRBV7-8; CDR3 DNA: TGTGCCAGCAGCTCGACGGGACGGCCCTCGGAGGAGCTGTTTTTT; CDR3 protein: CASSSTGRPSEELFF
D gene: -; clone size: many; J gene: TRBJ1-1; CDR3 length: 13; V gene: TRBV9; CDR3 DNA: TGTGCCAGCAGCGAGACAAGGAACACTGAAGCTTTCTTT; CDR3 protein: CASSETRNTEAFF
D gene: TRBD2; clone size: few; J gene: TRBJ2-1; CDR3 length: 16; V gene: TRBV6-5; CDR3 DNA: TGTGCCAGCAGTAACCTGGGCGGGAGGAGTTGGAATGAGCAGTTCTTC; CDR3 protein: CASSNLGGRSWNEQFF
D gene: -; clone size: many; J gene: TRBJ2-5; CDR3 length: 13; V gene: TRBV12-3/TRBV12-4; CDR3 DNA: TGTGCCAGCAACTACATGCATGGGGAGACCCAGTACTTC; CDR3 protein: CASNYMHGETQYF
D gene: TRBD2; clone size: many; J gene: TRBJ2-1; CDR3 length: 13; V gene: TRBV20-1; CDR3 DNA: TGCAGTGCTCCGACTAGCGCAAATGGTGAGCAGTTCTTC; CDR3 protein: CSAPTSANGEQFF
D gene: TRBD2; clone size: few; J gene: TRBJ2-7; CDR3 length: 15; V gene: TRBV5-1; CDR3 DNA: TGCGCCAGCAGCTTTGCTCTAGCGGGAGAGGGAGAGCAGTACTTC; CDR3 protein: CASSFALAGEGEQYF
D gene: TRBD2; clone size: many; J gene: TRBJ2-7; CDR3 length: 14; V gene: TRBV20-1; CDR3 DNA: TGCAGTGCCGGAACCGGGACTAGTCCCCACGAGCAGTACTTC; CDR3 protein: CSAGTGTSPHEQYF
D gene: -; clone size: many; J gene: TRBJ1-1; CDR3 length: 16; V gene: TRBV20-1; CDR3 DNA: -; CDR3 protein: CSARARRAGMVTEAFF
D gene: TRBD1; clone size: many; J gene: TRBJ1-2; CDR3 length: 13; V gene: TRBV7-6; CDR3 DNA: TGTGCCAGCAGCTCATTTACAGGGGAAGGCTACACCTTC; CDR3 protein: CASSSFTGEGYTF
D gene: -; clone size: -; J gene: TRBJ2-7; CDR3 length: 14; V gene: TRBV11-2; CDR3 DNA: TGTGCCAGCAGCTTATCCGGGCGCACAGGGGAGCAGTACTTC; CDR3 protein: CASSLSGRTGEQYF
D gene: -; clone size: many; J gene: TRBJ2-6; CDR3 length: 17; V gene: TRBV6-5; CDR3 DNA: TGTGCCAGCAGTTACTCCGAGGTATTCTCTGGGGCCAACGTCCTGACTTTC; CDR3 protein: CASSYSEVFSGANVLTF
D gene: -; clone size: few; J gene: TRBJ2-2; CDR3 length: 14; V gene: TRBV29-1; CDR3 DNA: TGCAGCGTTGTTAGTACAGCTGACACCGGGGAGCTGTTTTTT; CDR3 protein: CSVVSTADTGELFF
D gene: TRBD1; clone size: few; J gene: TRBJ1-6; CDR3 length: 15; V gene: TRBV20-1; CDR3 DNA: TGCAGTGCTAGAAAGACAGGGGGAGAATTTTCACCCCTCCACTTT; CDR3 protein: CSARKTGGEFSPLHF
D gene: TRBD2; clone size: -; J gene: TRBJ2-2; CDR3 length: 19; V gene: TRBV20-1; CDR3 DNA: TGCAGTGCTAGAGATCCAGTAGTGGTCCTGGCTAGCGGGACCGGGGAGCTGTTTTTT; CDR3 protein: CSARDPVVVLASGTGELFF
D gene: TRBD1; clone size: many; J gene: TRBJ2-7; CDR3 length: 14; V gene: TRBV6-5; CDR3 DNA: TGTGCCAGCAGTTTTGGAGACAGGGGATACGAGCAGTACTTC; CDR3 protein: CASSFGDRGYEQYF
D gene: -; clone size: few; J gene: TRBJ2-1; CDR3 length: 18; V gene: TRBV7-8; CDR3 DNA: TGTGCCAGCAGCTTAGCCCGGTTAATGGGGAGTATCAACAATGAGCAGTTCTTC; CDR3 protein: CASSLARLMGSINNEQFF
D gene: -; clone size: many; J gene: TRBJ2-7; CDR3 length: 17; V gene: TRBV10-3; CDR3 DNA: TGTGCCATCAGTGAGCCCTTCCGTATCCCCCATACCTACGAGCAGTACTTC; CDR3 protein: CAISEPFRIPHTYEQYF
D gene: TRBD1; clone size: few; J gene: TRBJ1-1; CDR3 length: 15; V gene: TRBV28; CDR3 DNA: TGTGCCAGCAGTACGACCTTCGGGACAGGGCGGAAGGCTTTCTTT; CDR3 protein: CASSTTFGTGRKAFF
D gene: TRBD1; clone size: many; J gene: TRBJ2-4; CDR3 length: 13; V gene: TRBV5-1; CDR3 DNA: TGCGCCAGCAGCTTTGGGACAGAAAACATTCAGTACTTC; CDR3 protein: CASSFGTENIQYF
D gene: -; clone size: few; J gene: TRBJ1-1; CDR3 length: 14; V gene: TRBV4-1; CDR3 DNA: TGCGCCAGCAGCCAAGATGGTGGGGCCACTGAAGCTTTCTTT; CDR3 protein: CASSQDGGATEAFF
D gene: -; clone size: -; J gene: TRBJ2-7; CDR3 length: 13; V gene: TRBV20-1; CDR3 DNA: TGCAGTGCTAGAGTGGCCCTTACCTACGAGCAGTACTTC; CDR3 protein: CSARVALTYEQYF
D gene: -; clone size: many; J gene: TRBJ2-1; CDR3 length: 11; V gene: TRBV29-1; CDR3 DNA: TGCAGCGTACCGTTACCCAATGAGCAGTTCTTC; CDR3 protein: CSVPLPNEQFF
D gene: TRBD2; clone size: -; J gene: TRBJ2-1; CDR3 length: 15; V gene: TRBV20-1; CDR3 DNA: TGCAGTGCGCGGACTAGCGGGAGGACTTACAATGAGCAGTTCTTC; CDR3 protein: CSARTSGRTYNEQFF
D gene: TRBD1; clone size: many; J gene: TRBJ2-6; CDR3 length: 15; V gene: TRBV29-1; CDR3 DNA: TGCAGCGTTGGATCGACAGGGACTGGGGCCAACGTCCTGACTTTC; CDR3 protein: CSVGSTGTGANVLTF